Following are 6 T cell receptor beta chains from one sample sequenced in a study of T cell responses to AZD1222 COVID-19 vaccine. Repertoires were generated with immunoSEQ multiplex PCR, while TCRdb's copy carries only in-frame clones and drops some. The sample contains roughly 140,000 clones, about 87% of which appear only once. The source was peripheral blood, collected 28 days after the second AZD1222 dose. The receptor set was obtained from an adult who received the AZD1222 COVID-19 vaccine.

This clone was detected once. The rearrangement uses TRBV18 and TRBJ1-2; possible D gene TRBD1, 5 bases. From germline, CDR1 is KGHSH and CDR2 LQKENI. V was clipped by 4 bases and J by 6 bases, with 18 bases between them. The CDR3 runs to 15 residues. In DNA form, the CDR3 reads TGTGCCAGCTCACTAAAACAAGGGGAGGGCGATGGCTACACCTTC. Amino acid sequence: CASSLKQGEGDGYTF.

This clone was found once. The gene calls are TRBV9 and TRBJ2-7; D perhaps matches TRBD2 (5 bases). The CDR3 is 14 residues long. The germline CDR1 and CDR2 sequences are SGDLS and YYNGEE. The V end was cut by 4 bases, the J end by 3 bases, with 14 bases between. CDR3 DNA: TGTGCCAGCAGCTCAAGTGGGAGTCTCTACGAGCAGTACTTC. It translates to CASSSSGSLYEQYF.

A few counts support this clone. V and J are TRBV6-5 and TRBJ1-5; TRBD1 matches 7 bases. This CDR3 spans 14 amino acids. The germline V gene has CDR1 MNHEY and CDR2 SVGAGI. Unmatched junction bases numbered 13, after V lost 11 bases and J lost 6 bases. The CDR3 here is CAGGGQAGGQPQHF. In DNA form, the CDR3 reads TGTGCCGGGGGAGGACAGGCTGGGGGTCAGCCCCAGCATTTT.

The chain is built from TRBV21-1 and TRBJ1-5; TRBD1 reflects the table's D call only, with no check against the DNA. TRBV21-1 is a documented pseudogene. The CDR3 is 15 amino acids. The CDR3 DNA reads TGTGCCAGCGTACAAAAAAACAGGGGTGGTCAGCCCCAGCATTTT. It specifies CASVQKNRGGQPQHF.

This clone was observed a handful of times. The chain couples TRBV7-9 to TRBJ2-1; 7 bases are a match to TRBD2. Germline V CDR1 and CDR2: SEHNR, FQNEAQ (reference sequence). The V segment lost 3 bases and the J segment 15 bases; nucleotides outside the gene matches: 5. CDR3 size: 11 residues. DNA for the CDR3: TGTGCCAGCAGCTTGGGAGGGCCCCGGTTCTTC. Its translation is CASSLGGPRFF.

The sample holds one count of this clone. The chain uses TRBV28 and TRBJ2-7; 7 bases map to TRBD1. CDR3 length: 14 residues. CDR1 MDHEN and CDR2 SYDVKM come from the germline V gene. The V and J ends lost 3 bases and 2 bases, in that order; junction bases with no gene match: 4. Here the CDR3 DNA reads TGTGCCAGCAGTTTGAGACAGGGTGCCTACGAGCAGTACTTC. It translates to CASSLRQGAYEQYF.